This entry lists 14 T cell receptor beta chains sequenced from one sample in a study of shared clonotypes between healthy human individuals. Produced via immunoSEQ multiplex PCR; TCRdb's table is partial and in-frame only. Of millions of clones listed, about 95% are singletons. Sequenced input: naive CD4+ T cells sorted from blood. The subset: CD45RA+ positively selected. These receptors all stem from a young man in good health.

The J gene is TRBJ1-2, the V gene TRBV28; maybe TRBD1 (5 bases). The CDR3 is made up of 17 amino acids. The V end lost 2 bases, the J end lost 0 bases, and 16 bases lay between the germline ends. Per the germline V gene, CDR1 is MDHEN and CDR2 is SYDVKM. The CDR3 region is CASSLGFVGAANYGYTF. In DNA, the CDR3 is TGTGCCAGCAGTTTAGGGTTTGTTGGGGCGGCTAACTATGGCTACACCTTC.

V usage is TRBV11-2 and J usage is TRBJ2-7; D tentatively reads TRBD1 or TRBD2 (5 bases each). There are 14 residues in the CDR3. The V end was cut by 5 bases, the J end by 0 bases, with 11 bases between. Germline V gene sequence: CDR1 SGHAT, CDR2 FQNNGV. DNA for the CDR3: TGTGCCAGCAGCAAAATGGGGGTCTCCTACGAGCAGTACTTC. Translation gives CASSKMGVSYEQYF.

This chain connects TRBV6-6 to TRBJ1-5; TRBD1 aligns across 8 bases. Germline assignment: CDR1 MNHNY and CDR2 SVGAGI (reference sequence). CDR3 length: 15 amino acids. Trimming removed 7 bases from V and 1 base from J; junction bases left unmatched: 6. Written as DNA, the CDR3 is TGTGCCAGCATTTCCGGGGACAGGAGCAATCAGCCCCAGCATTTT. Protein product: CASISGDRSNQPQHF.

Notes on this clone: This CDR3 is also generated by other DNA sequences in the sample. The chain uses TRBV6-6 and TRBJ2-7; 8 nucleotides line up with TRBD1. Trimming at V came to 0 bases and at J to 9 bases, leaving 4 bases not matched to a gene. The germline V gene has CDR1 MNHNY and CDR2 SVGAGI (reference sequence). The CDR3 runs to 13 residues. The CDR3 sequence is CASSYSGQGMQYF. In DNA form, the CDR3 reads TGTGCCAGCAGTTACTCCGGACAGGGCATGCAGTACTTC.

The gene calls are TRBV18 and TRBJ1-6; TRBD1 might be the D (5 bases). The CDR3 is 15 amino acids. Germline V lookup: CDR1 KGHSH, CDR2 LQKENI. Trimming removed 6 bases at V and 9 bases at J, with 18 bases between. DNA for the CDR3: TGTGCCAGCTCTCTGGGACCCCAGGTCGGTTCACCCCTCCACTTT. Amino acid sequence: CASSLGPQVGSPLHF.

The chain employs TRBV14 and TRBJ2-5; possibly TRBD1 for D (5 bases). The assigned J gene may be wrong: the sequence end matches TRBJ2-7 better. The CDR3 consists of 15 residues. Germline V lookup: CDR1 SGHDN, CDR2 FVKESK. The CDR3 coding sequence is TGTGCCAGCAGCCCCGCCGTGGCAGGGAACGGCGAGCAGTACTTC. Its protein is CASSPAVAGNGEQYF.

This chain connects TRBV10-3 to TRBJ2-1; TRBD1 agrees at 11 bases. Trimming removed 6 bases from V and 6 bases from J; junction bases left unmatched: 1. The V gene's germline CDR1 is ENHRY and CDR2 SYGVKD. This CDR3 region has 13 residues. CDR3 loop: CAISGTGGNEQFF. The CDR3 DNA sequence: TGTGCCATCAGCGGGACAGGGGGCAATGAGCAGTTCTTC.

The chain carries TRBV6-1 and TRBJ2-2; D not resolved. Trimming shortened V by 0 bases and J by 5 bases, and 13 bases separated the two germline ends. Germline V gene lookup returns CDR1 MNHNS and CDR2 SASEGT. The CDR3 spans 16 residues. In DNA form, the CDR3 reads TGTGCCAGCAGTGAAGCCGACTTTTGGCAGACCGGGGAGCTGTTTTTT. Its protein product is CASSEADFWQTGELFF.

The chain links TRBV2 to TRBJ2-7, with D perhaps given as TRBD1 or TRBD2 (5 bases each). The CDR3 is 14 residues long. The V end was cut by 8 bases, the J end by 1 base, with 15 bases between. The germline gives CDR1 SNHLY, CDR2 FYNNEI. Written as DNA, the CDR3 is TGTGCCAGCTGGACCGGGACGGCTTCCTACGAGCAGTACTTC. Protein product: CASWTGTASYEQYF.

This chain joins TRBV4-1 and TRBJ1-6; tentative D call: TRBD1 (5 bases). CDR3 size: 15 residues. Germline lookup yields CDR1 MGHRA and CDR2 YSYEKL. V lost 1 base, J lost 10 bases, and 14 bases lay in between. The CDR3 protein is CASSQAGTWGSPLHF. DNA for the CDR3: TGCGCCAGCAGCCAAGCCGGGACGTGGGGCTCACCCCTCCACTTT.

The genes are TRBV5-1 and TRBJ2-7, with D perhaps TRBD1 (6 bases). The CDR3 spans 13 residues. With 2 bases removed from V and 3 bases from J, the gap between germline ends came to 9 bases. The germline CDR1 and CDR2 sequences are SGHRS and YFSETQ. CDR3 residues: CASSFRDNYEQYF. In nucleotides, the CDR3 is TGCGCCAGCAGCTTTAGGGACAACTACGAGCAGTACTTC.

This chain links TRBV12-5 with TRBJ2-1; 11 nucleotides match TRBD2. The germline V gene has CDR1 LGHNT and CDR2 FRNRAP. V shed 2 bases, J shed 1 base, and the junction held 10 bases outside the gene matches. The CDR3 totals 19 residues. In nucleotides, the CDR3 is TGTGCTAGTGGTTTGACGACCGGGACTAGCGGAGTTTCCTACAATGAGCAGTTCTTC. Translated, it gives CASGLTTGTSGVSYNEQFF.

The chain employs TRBV19 and TRBJ2-1, with 13 bases identical to TRBD2. This CDR3 comprises 19 residues. Germline CDR1 is LNHDA and CDR2 is SQIVND (reference sequence). V gave up 4 bases and J gave up 6 bases; unmatched junction bases: 15. DNA of the CDR3: TGTGCCAGTAGTAAACCGGGACTAGCGGGGCGGAAGGGGGCCAATGAGCAGTTCTTC. This codes for CASSKPGLAGRKGANEQFF.

V usage is TRBV30 and J usage is TRBJ2-1; a possible D gene is TRBD2 (5 bases). This CDR3 has 13 amino acids. The V end lost 3 bases, the J end lost 9 bases, and 15 bases lay between the germline ends. CDR1 and CDR2 (germline): GTSNPN, SVGIG (reference sequence). The CDR3 protein is CAWSVRREGEQFF. The CDR3 DNA sequence: TGTGCCTGGAGCGTACGACGGGAAGGTGAGCAGTTCTTC.